This is a list of T cell receptor beta chains from one sample in a study of T cell repertoires in cytomegalovirus infection. Using its own MiXCR run on the reads, TCRdb lists one record per CDR3 protein. The sample carries 350,000 to 500,000 distinct CDR3 sequences, roughly 30% recorded once. The specimen sequenced was PBMCs. These receptors were collected from a human donor in good health (CMV status not recorded). Some clones in this sample may be carry-over from other donors' samples. Both conserved end residues are part of each CDR3. D genes are given only for firm matches. The size field is filled for only some rows; it gives once, few, many or a size class.

d_call	clone_size	v_call	j_call	cdr3_nt	cdr3_aa
TRBD1	many	TRBV7-6	TRBJ1-1	TGTGCCAGCAGCTCCACTCGAGGACAGGGCACTGAAGCTTTCTTT	CASSSTRGQGTEAFF
TRBD2	-	TRBV2	TRBJ2-2	TGTGCCAGCCAACGGCTAGCGGGCCCCTCCACCGGGGAGCTGTTTTTT	CASQRLAGPSTGELFF
-	many	TRBV19	TRBJ1-1	TGTGCCAGTAGTACCAGGGTAGGCTGGAACACTGAAGCTTTCTTT	CASSTRVGWNTEAFF
TRBD2	many	TRBV7-2	TRBJ2-5	TGTGCCAGCAGCAAGCCCCGGACTAGCGGGGGGGAGACCCAGTACTTC	CASSKPRTSGGETQYF
TRBD2	-	TRBV11-2	TRBJ2-7	TGTGCCAGCAGCTTTACTAGCGGGGGGATTCCCTACGAGCAGTACTTC	CASSFTSGGIPYEQYF
TRBD1	many	TRBV7-8	TRBJ1-4	TGTGCCAGCAGTCAAGCACAGGGGGCTTTTGAAAAACTGTTTTTT	CASSQAQGAFEKLFF
-	few	TRBV10-2	TRBJ2-3	TGCGCCAGCAGTGAGGATACGCAGTATTTT	CASSEDTQYF
TRBD1	-	TRBV5-6	TRBJ2-1	TGTGCCAGCCGTACGGACAGGAGCAATGAGCAGTTCTTC	CASRTDRSNEQFF
-	few	TRBV4-1	TRBJ1-4	TGCGCCAGCACAGGGGTTCTTGCAACTAATGAAAAACTGTTTTTT	CASTGVLATNEKLFF
TRBD2	many	TRBV4-3	TRBJ2-5	TGCGCCAGCAGCCAAGGGGCGCCGGGGGGTGGGGAGACCCAGTACTTC	CASSQGAPGGGETQYF
TRBD1	few	TRBV10-3	TRBJ1-1	TGTGCCATCAGTGACACCCCCCAGGGGGCGCGTACTGAAGCTTTCTTT	CAISDTPQGARTEAFF
-	-	TRBV6-6	TRBJ2-7	TGTGCCAGCAGCCAGGGGACTACGACATCCTACGAGCAGTACTTC	CASSQGTTTSYEQYF
-	medium-sized	TRBV7-8	TRBJ1-4	TGTGCCAGCAGCTTAGACCCCCCAGAACTTGCAACTAATGAAAAACTGTTTTTT	CASSLDPPELATNEKLFF
TRBD2	many	TRBV28	TRBJ2-3	TGTGCCAGCCTTTCCCTCGGTAGCGGGGGGGCCGCCCCAGATACGCAGTATTTT	CASLSLGSGGAAPDTQYF
-	many	TRBV7-2	TRBJ1-1	TGTGCCAGCGGGACCGAAGCTGATAGCACTGAAGCTTTCTTT	CASGTEADSTEAFF
TRBD2	few	TRBV28	TRBJ2-3	TGTGCCAGCAGTTTCCAACTAGCGGGGGGGCTCACAGATACGCAGTATTTT	CASSFQLAGGLTDTQYF
TRBD1	-	TRBV27	TRBJ1-2	TGTGCCAGCAGTACAGGGGGCCTGTATGGCTACACCTTC	CASSTGGLYGYTF
-	few	TRBV19	TRBJ1-2	TGTGCCAGTAGTAGCTGGACATATGGCTACACCTTC	CASSSWTYGYTF
-	many	TRBV12-3/TRBV12-4	TRBJ2-5	TGTGCCAGCAGTTACCCGGACCAAGAGACCCAGTACTTC	CASSYPDQETQYF
TRBD2	many	TRBV7-6	TRBJ2-1	TGTGCCAGCAGCTTACAGTTAGCGGGGGGAAATGAGCAGTTCTTC	CASSLQLAGGNEQFF
TRBD1	few	TRBV5-4	TRBJ2-3	TGTGCCAGCAGCTCAAAGACAGGGAGCACAGATACGCAGTATTTT	CASSSKTGSTDTQYF
-	-	TRBV14	TRBJ2-2	TGTGCCAGCAGCCAAGAAACTCTGGTGGCTACCGGGGAGCTGTTTTTT	CASSQETLVATGELFF
TRBD2	-	TRBV11-2	TRBJ2-5	TGTGCCAGCAGCTTATGGGGGGGGCAAGAGACCCAGTACTTC	CASSLWGGQETQYF
-	few	TRBV19	TRBJ1-5	TGTGCCAGTACCCAGTCAGGGGTATGGCATCAGCCCCAGCATTTT	CASTQSGVWHQPQHF
-	-	TRBV6-6	TRBJ2-3	TGTGCCAGCAGTTACTACGGAGAACCTAGCACAGATACGCAGTATTTT	CASSYYGEPSTDTQYF
-	-	TRBV10-3	TRBJ2-3	TGTGCCACTACAGGGCAAGATACGCAGTATTTT	CATTGQDTQYF
-	many	TRBV25-1	TRBJ1-4	TGTGCCAGCAGCCACTGGGGGGAATCAACTAATGAAAAACTGTTTTTT	CASSHWGESTNEKLFF
TRBD1	few	TRBV9	TRBJ2-1	TGTGCCAGCAGCCCCGGGACAGCCGGGGAGCAGTTCTTC	CASSPGTAGEQFF
TRBD1	few	TRBV7-2	TRBJ1-6	TGTGCCAGCAGCCGACAGGGGGCGGGGTATAATTCACCCCTCCACTTT	CASSRQGAGYNSPLHF
TRBD1	many	TRBV7-6	TRBJ1-3	TGTGCCAGCAGCTCCACGACAGGGGAAGGAAACACCATATATTTT	CASSSTTGEGNTIYF
-	-	TRBV7-3	TRBJ2-6	TGTGCCAGCAGCTTACGCTGGGGGCCTGGCAGGGCTGTGGCCAACGTCCTAACTTTC	CASSLRWGPGRAVANVLTF
-	-	TRBV5-1	TRBJ2-1	TGCGCCAGCAGCTTGACCCCGAATGAGCAGTTCTTC	CASSLTPNEQFF
-	many	TRBV28	TRBJ1-4	TGTGCCAGCAGTCCCCGCGGACGGCTTGGCGAAAAACTGTTTTTT	CASSPRGRLGEKLFF
-	-	TRBV6-1	TRBJ2-7	TGTGCCAGCAGTGAATCCGCAGGGATCGACGAGCAGTACTTC	CASSESAGIDEQYF
-	-	TRBV24-1	TRBJ2-3	TGTGCCACCTCCTTCAGGGAACCGGATACGCAGTATTTT	CATSFREPDTQYF
-	few	TRBV25-1	TRBJ2-2	TGTGCCAGCACCTGGAGAAACACCGGGGAGCTGTTTTTT	CASTWRNTGELFF
-	-	TRBV6-1	TRBJ2-3	TGTGCCAGCATTGAAGCTGTCATTTCCATCCCAGATACGCAGTATTTT	CASIEAVISIPDTQYF
-	-	TRBV7-8	TRBJ2-3	TGTGCCAGCAGCCATCCAACGGACACAAGCACAGATACGCAGTATTTT	CASSHPTDTSTDTQYF
-	few	TRBV12-3/TRBV12-4	TRBJ2-3	TGTGCCAGCAGTTTGGGGCAGGGTCAAGATACGCAGTATTTT	CASSLGQGQDTQYF
TRBD2	many	TRBV11-2	TRBJ2-7	TGTGCCAGCAGCATTAGCGGGGGGGCGAAGCACGAGCAGTACTTC	CASSISGGAKHEQYF
-	-	TRBV6-2/TRBV6-3	TRBJ1-6	TGTGCCAGCAGTTACTCGGGACTCCATTCACCCCTCCACTTT	CASSYSGLHSPLHF
-	-	TRBV6-1	TRBJ1-1	TGTGCCAGCAGTTACGAGGTGAACACTGAAGCTTTCTTT	CASSYEVNTEAFF
TRBD2	few	TRBV2	TRBJ2-5	TGTGCCAGCAAACCGGGACTAGATGATCGGGGCCAGTACTTC	CASKPGLDDRGQYF
-	many	TRBV7-2	TRBJ1-1	TGTGCCAGCAGCTTAGCCGGGACAAGTATGAACACTGAAGCTTTCTTT	CASSLAGTSMNTEAFF
TRBD1	few	TRBV2	TRBJ2-2	TGTGCCAGCAGTCAGGGAAGGGGACAGGGCGACACCGGGGAGCTGTTTTTT	CASSQGRGQGDTGELFF
-	-	TRBV19	TRBJ2-6	TGTGCCAGTATTATGCTGGGGGCCTGGGCCAACGTCCTGACTTTC	CASIMLGAWANVLTF
-	few	TRBV7-7	TRBJ2-7	TGTGCTAGCAGCCCAGGTATAGGGGCTTCCTACGAGCAGTACTTC	CASSPGIGASYEQYF
-	few	TRBV4-1	TRBJ1-6	TGCGCCAGGGATGAGAGCTCACCCCTCCACTTT	CARDESSPLHF
-	once	TRBV5-3	TRBJ2-7	TGTGCCAGCACCGCCGGGGGGCCTTGGCACGAGCAGTACTTC	CASTAGGPWHEQYF
-	-	TRBV10-3	TRBJ2-7	TGTGCCATCGAAGGGTCCGAAGGGGACGAGCAGTACTTC	CAIEGSEGDEQYF
TRBD1	few	TRBV7-8	TRBJ1-1	TGTGCCAGCAGCTTAGCGCAAACAGGGGGCACTGAAGCTTTCTTT	CASSLAQTGGTEAFF
-	many	TRBV7-3	TRBJ2-2	TGTGCCAGCACCGGGGGGCAGGGACGAACCGGGGAGCTGTTTTTT	CASTGGQGRTGELFF
-	few	TRBV12-3/TRBV12-4	TRBJ1-4	TGTGCCAGCAGTTTTGGGGATATGACAGGTTTCTATGAAAAACTGTTTTTT	CASSFGDMTGFYEKLFF
TRBD1	-	TRBV15	TRBJ1-2	TGTGCCACCAGCAGAGAGGGGGACAGCCCCTTTGGCTACACCTTC	CATSREGDSPFGYTF
-	few	TRBV7-2	TRBJ1-5	TGTGCCAGCAGCTTAGCTCAGGGGAACAATCAGCCCCAGCATTTT	CASSLAQGNNQPQHF
TRBD2	-	TRBV20-1	TRBJ2-7	TGCAGTGCTACTACTAGCGGGGGGGCCTACGAGCAGTACTTC	CSATTSGGAYEQYF
-	-	TRBV2	TRBJ2-1	TGTGCCAACCAACTTCCAGGGGGGAGCTCCTACAATGAGCAGTTCTTC	CANQLPGGSSYNEQFF
-	many	TRBV7-2	TRBJ2-3	TGTGCCAGCTCCCAGGACGGAGCTAGCACAGATACGCAGTATTTT	CASSQDGASTDTQYF